This T cell receptor (beta chain) came from a study of CD8+CD57+ T cells in acquired aplastic anemia. Study-level information: Recorded DNA amounts for sorted CD4+ and CD8+ cells had an average of around 3 ug.

Regarding this clonotype: At one boundary the junction diverges from the germline segment, which might be a read error.

Germline CDR1 DFQATT, CDR2 SNEGSKA (reference sequence). The CDR3 runs 12 residues. Genomic DNA templated the TCR beta VDJ and CDR3 profiling. TCRdb reprocessed the reads via MiXCR and lists one record per CDR3 protein. Of around 400,000 distinct CDR3 sequences in the sample, around 72% were seen once. This TCR was recovered from a human donor in good health, serving as a control. The chain joins TRBV20-1 to TRBJ2-2; D perhaps matches TRBD1 (6 bases). Source material: sorted CD4+, CD8+, or CD8+CD57+ T cells (not recorded which) from PBMCs. The CDR3 here is CSVSRGAGELFF. DNA of the CDR3: TGCAGTGTAAGCAGGGGCGCCGGGGAGCTGTTCTTT.